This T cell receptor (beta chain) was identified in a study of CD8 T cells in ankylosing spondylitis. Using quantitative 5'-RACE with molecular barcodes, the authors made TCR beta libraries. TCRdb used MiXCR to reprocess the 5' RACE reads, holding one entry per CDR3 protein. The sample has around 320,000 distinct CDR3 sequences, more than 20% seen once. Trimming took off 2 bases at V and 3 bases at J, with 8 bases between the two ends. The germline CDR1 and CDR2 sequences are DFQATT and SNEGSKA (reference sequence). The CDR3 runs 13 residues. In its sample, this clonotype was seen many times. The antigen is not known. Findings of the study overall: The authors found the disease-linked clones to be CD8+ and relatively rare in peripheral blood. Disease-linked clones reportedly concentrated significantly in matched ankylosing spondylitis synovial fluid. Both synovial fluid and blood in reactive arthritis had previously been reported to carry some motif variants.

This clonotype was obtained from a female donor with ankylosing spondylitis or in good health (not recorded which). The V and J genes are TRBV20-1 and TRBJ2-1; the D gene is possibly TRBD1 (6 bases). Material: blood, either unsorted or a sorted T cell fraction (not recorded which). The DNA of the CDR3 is TGCAGTGCTAGAACGGACAGCTACAATGAGCAGTTCTTC. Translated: CSARTDSYNEQFF.